The rows below give T cell receptor beta chains drawn from one sample of a study of vaccination effects on CD4 cells after COVID-19. Profiling relied on immunoSEQ multiplex PCR, and the TCRdb table lists in-frame clones only, not all of them. Here the sample spans 15,000 to 20,000 clones, roughly three quarters being singletons. Their antigens are not known. This material consisted of CD4+ T cells from PBMCs cultured with HCoV-NL63 spike peptides, taken after COVID-19 vaccination. All receptors come from a human donor who received a COVID-19 vaccine. Both conserved end residues are part of each CDR3. The order of the fields is clone size, J gene, D gene, V gene, CDR3 protein, CDR3 DNA. The D gene is left open where the match is weak. Only part of the rows carry a size: once, few, many, or a class if the clone is expanded.

abundance: .; j_gene: TRBJ1-6; d_gene: .; v_gene: TRBV2; CDR3aa: CASNQRGAYNSPLHF; CDR3nt: TGTGCCAGCAACCAACGGGGGGCGTATAATTCACCCCTCCACTTT
abundance: .; j_gene: TRBJ1-1; d_gene: .; v_gene: TRBV19; CDR3aa: CASSAQIGTLPKAFF; CDR3nt: TGTGCCAGTAGTGCCCAGATCGGGACGCTACCTAAAGCTTTCTTT
abundance: .; j_gene: TRBJ1-6; d_gene: .; v_gene: TRBV4-1; CDR3aa: CASSRSGRSSPLHF; CDR3nt: TGCGCCAGCAGCCGGTCGGGACGATCGTCACCCCTCCACTTT
abundance: .; j_gene: TRBJ1-5; d_gene: .; v_gene: TRBV6-5; CDR3aa: CASSYGSGQPQHF; CDR3nt: TGTGCCAGCAGTTATGGCTCGGGTCAGCCCCAGCATTTT
abundance: .; j_gene: TRBJ1-2; d_gene: .; v_gene: TRBV28; CDR3aa: CASSRTATYGYTF; CDR3nt: TGTGCCAGCAGTCGGACGGCGACGTATGGCTACACCTTC
abundance: .; j_gene: TRBJ1-1; d_gene: TRBD1; v_gene: TRBV9; CDR3aa: CASSVWDRAPEAFF; CDR3nt: TGTGCCAGCAGCGTATGGGACAGGGCCCCTGAAGCTTTCTTT
abundance: .; j_gene: TRBJ1-2; d_gene: .; v_gene: TRBV11-2; CDR3aa: CASSFRVGYTF; CDR3nt: TGTGCCAGCAGCTTTAGAGTTGGCTACACCTTC
abundance: .; j_gene: TRBJ2-7; d_gene: TRBD2; v_gene: TRBV7-2; CDR3aa: CASSYSGEGYEQYF; CDR3nt: TGTGCCAGCAGCTATAGTGGGGAGGGATACGAGCAGTACTTC
abundance: .; j_gene: TRBJ1-1; d_gene: .; v_gene: TRBV30; CDR3aa: CAWRGGGGRVTEAFF; CDR3nt: TGTGCCTGGAGGGGGGGAGGGGGAAGGGTCACTGAAGCTTTCTTT
abundance: .; j_gene: TRBJ1-2; d_gene: .; v_gene: TRBV5-1; CDR3aa: CASSADRNVTF; CDR3nt: TGCGCCAGCAGCGCGGACAGAAACGTTACCTTC
abundance: few; j_gene: TRBJ2-7; d_gene: .; v_gene: TRBV20-1; CDR3aa: CSAGGPQYF; CDR3nt: TGCAGTGCTGGAGGACCACAGTACTTC
abundance: .; j_gene: TRBJ2-7; d_gene: .; v_gene: TRBV7-2; CDR3aa: CASSGRREQYF; CDR3nt: TGTGCCAGCAGCGGCCGGAGGGAGCAGTACTTC
abundance: few; j_gene: TRBJ1-5; d_gene: .; v_gene: TRBV5-1; CDR3aa: CASSLAGTQGTPQHF; CDR3nt: TGCGCCAGCAGCTTGGCCGGAACCCAAGGCACGCCCCAGCATTTT
abundance: few; j_gene: TRBJ1-5; d_gene: .; v_gene: TRBV7-8; CDR3aa: CASSLGTGAGNQPQHF; CDR3nt: TGTGCCAGCAGCTTAGGAACGGGAGCGGGCAATCAGCCCCAGCATTTT
abundance: .; j_gene: TRBJ2-1; d_gene: TRBD2; v_gene: TRBV30; CDR3aa: CAWSGRSSGTSGSFSYNEQFF; CDR3nt: TGTGCCTGGAGCGGTAGGAGTTCCGGGACTAGCGGGAGTTTCTCCTACAATGAGCAGTTCTTC
abundance: .; j_gene: TRBJ2-2; d_gene: TRBD2; v_gene: TRBV24-1; CDR3aa: CATSDLTGRGTGELFF; CDR3nt: TGTGCCACCAGTGATTTGACGGGGAGGGGAACCGGGGAGCTGTTTTTT
abundance: few; j_gene: TRBJ1-1; d_gene: .; v_gene: TRBV6-5; CDR3aa: CASSLTGIRTEAFF; CDR3nt: TGTGCCAGCAGCCTCACAGGGATTAGGACTGAAGCTTTCTTT
abundance: few; j_gene: TRBJ2-5; d_gene: TRBD2; v_gene: TRBV19; CDR3aa: CASSPLQSGTSKETQYF; CDR3nt: TGTGCCAGTAGTCCGCTCCAATCCGGGACTAGCAAAGAGACCCAGTACTTC
abundance: .; j_gene: TRBJ1-4; d_gene: .; v_gene: TRBV5-4; CDR3aa: CASSLRTPVGEKLFF; CDR3nt: TGTGCCAGCAGCTTACGGACCCCCGTCGGAGAAAAACTGTTTTTT
abundance: .; j_gene: TRBJ2-7; d_gene: .; v_gene: TRBV25-1; CDR3aa: CASSGAGVYEQYF; CDR3nt: TGTGCCAGCAGTGGGGCAGGAGTCTACGAGCAGTACTTC
abundance: .; j_gene: TRBJ1-1; d_gene: .; v_gene: TRBV6-5; CDR3aa: CASTRMETEAFF; CDR3nt: TGTGCCAGCACCCGGATGGAGACTGAAGCTTTCTTT
abundance: .; j_gene: TRBJ2-7; d_gene: TRBD1; v_gene: TRBV11-2; CDR3aa: CASNPFGGTGSHEQYF; CDR3nt: TGTGCCAGCAACCCTTTTGGGGGGACAGGAAGCCACGAGCAGTACTTC
abundance: .; j_gene: TRBJ1-5; d_gene: .; v_gene: TRBV6-5; CDR3aa: CASSDRDRQPQHF; CDR3nt: TGTGCCAGCAGCGACCGGGATAGGCAGCCCCAGCATTTT
abundance: .; j_gene: TRBJ2-1; d_gene: .; v_gene: TRBV4-3; CDR3aa: CASSQDSQLSYNEQFF; CDR3nt: TGCGCCAGCAGCCAAGATAGTCAGCTCTCCTACAATGAGCAGTTCTTC
abundance: .; j_gene: TRBJ2-5; d_gene: .; v_gene: TRBV7-2; CDR3aa: CASSLGQPMTQYF; CDR3nt: TGTGCCAGCAGCTTGGGGCAGCCTATGACCCAGTACTTC
abundance: .; j_gene: TRBJ2-7; d_gene: .; v_gene: TRBV6-5; CDR3aa: CASRRQYQSYEQYF; CDR3nt: TGTGCCAGCAGGAGACAGTACCAGTCCTACGAGCAGTACTTC
abundance: .; j_gene: TRBJ1-2; d_gene: .; v_gene: TRBV28; CDR3aa: CASSSSSGSYGYTF; CDR3nt: TGTGCCAGCAGTTCGTCATCCGGAAGTTATGGCTACACCTTC
abundance: .; j_gene: TRBJ2-3; d_gene: .; v_gene: TRBV7-2; CDR3aa: CASSRDADTQYF; CDR3nt: TGTGCCAGCAGCCGAGACGCAGATACGCAGTATTTT
abundance: few; j_gene: TRBJ1-1; d_gene: .; v_gene: TRBV6-2/TRBV6-3; CDR3aa: CASSHGIEAFF; CDR3nt: TGTGCCAGCAGTCACGGGATCGAAGCTTTCTTT
abundance: .; j_gene: TRBJ1-2; d_gene: TRBD1; v_gene: TRBV5-1; CDR3aa: CASSSIQGGLVGYTF; CDR3nt: TGCGCCAGCAGCTCAATACAGGGGGGCTTGGTGGGCTACACCTTC